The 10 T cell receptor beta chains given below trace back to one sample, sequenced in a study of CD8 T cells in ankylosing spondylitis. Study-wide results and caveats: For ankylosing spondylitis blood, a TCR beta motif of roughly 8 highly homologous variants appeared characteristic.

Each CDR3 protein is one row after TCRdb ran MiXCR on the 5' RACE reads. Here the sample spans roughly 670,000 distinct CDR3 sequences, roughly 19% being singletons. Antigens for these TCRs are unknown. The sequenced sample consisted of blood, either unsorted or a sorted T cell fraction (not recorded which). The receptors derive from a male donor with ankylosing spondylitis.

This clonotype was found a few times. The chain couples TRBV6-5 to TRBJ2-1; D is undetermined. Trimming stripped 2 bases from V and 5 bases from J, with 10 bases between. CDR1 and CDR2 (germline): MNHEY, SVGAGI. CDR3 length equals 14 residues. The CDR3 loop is CASSYAHLDNEQFF. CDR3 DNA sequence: TGTGCCAGCAGTTACGCCCACTTGGACAATGAGCAGTTCTTC.

The CDR3 sequence: CASSVGGGGNNEQFF. In DNA, the CDR3 is TGTGCCAGCAGCGTAGGCGGGGGAGGGAACAATGAGCAGTTCTTC. The chain carries TRBV9 and TRBJ2-1; TRBD2 aligns across 7 bases. The CDR3 length is 15 residues. Germline-derived CDR1 and CDR2 are SGDLS and YYNGEE. The ends lost 0 bases at V and 5 bases at J; junction bases unmatched: 5.

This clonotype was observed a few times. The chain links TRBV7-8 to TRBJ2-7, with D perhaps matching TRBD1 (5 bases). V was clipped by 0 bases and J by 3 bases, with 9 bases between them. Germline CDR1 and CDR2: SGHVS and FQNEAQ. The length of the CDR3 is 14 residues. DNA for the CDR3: TGTGCCAGCAGCTTAGCCTCAGGGAACTACGAGCAGTACTTC. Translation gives CASSLASGNYEQYF.

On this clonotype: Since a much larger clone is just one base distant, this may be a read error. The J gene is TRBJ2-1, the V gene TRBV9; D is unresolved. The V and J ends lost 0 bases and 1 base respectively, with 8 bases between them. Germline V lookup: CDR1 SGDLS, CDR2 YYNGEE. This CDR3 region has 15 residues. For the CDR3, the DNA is TGTGCCAGCAGCGTAGGGCTAGTATCCTACAATGAGCAGTTCTTC. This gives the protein CASSVGLVSYNEQFF.

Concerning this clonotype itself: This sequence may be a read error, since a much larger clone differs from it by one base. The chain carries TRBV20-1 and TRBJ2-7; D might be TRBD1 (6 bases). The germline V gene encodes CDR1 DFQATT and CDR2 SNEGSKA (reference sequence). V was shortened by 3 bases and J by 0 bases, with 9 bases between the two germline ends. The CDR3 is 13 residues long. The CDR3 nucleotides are TGCAGTGCTAGGGGGGCTAGCTCCTACGAGCAGTACTTC. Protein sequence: CSARGASSYEQYF.

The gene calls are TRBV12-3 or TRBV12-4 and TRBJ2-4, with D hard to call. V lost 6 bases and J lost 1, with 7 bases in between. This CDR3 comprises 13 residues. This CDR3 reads CASSVQAKNIQYF. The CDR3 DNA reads TGTGCCAGCAGCGTCCAGGCCAAAAACATTCAGTACTTC.

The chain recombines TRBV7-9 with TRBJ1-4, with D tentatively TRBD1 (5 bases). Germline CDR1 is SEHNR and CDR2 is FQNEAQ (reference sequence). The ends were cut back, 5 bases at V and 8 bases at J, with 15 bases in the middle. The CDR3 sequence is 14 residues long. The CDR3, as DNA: TGTGCCAGCAGCCCTACGTTGGGACTAGAAAAACTGTTTTTT. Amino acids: CASSPTLGLEKLFF.

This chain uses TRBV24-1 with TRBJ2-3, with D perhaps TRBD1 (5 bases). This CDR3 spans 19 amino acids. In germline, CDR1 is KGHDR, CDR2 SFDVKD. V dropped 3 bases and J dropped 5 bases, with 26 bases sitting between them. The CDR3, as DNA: TGTGCCACCAGTGATCCTGATCGCTGGGGCGACGACCACTTAGATACGCAGTATTTT. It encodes CATSDPDRWGDDHLDTQYF.

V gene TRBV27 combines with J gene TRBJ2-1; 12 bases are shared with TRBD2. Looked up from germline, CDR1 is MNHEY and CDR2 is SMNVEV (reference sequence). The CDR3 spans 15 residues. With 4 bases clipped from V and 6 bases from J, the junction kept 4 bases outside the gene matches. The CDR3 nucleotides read TGTGCCAGCAGTTGGGGACTAGCGGGCCCCAATGAGCAGTTCTTC. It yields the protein CASSWGLAGPNEQFF.

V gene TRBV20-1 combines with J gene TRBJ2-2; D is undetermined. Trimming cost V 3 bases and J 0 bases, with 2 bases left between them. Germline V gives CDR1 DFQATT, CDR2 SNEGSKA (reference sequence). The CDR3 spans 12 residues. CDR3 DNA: TGCAGTGCTAGGACGAACACCGGGGAGCTGTTTTTT. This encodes CSARTNTGELFF.